This TCR beta chain was sequenced in a study of blood T cell repertoires in COVID-19. As for the study in general: The study drew acute and convalescent COVID-19 samples from the United States, Italy and Spain.

The CDR3 runs to 14 residues. Germline V gives CDR1 LNHDA, CDR2 SQIVND (reference sequence). Losses at the gene ends were 1 base for V and 2 bases for J; bases not matched to a gene: 2. Original data processing: The authors estimated nucleated cell counts from reference gene primer amplification. Here immunoSEQ multiplex PCR was the method, and the copy in TCRdb shows in-frame clones only, minus some. The V and J calls and clone size are taken from that table; D and trimming were inferred from the DNA. Of around 40,000 clones listed, around 74% are singletons. The J gene is TRBJ2-7, the V gene TRBV19, with 7 positions matching TRBD1. Material: peripheral blood. This sequence was found in a man in his 70s with acute or convalescent COVID-19. The CDR3 sequence is CASSIGDSTYEQYF. The CDR3 DNA is TGTGCCAGTAGTATAGGGGACAGCACCTACGAGCAGTACTTC.